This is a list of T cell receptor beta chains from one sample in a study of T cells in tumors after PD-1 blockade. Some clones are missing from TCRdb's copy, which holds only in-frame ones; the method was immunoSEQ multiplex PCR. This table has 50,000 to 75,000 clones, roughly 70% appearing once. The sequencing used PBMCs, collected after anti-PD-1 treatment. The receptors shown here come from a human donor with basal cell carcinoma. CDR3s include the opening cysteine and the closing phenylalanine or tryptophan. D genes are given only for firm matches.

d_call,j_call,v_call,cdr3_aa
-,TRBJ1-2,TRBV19,CASSLHPSTEPNYGYTF
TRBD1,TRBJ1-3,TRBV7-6,CASSLTGTGGAGSGNTIYF
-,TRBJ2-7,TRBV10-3,CAIRRPDSTYEQYF
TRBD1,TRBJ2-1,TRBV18,CASSERQGRNEQFF
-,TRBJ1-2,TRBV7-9,CASSFTAGGAYGYTF
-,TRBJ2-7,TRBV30,CAWSARGADEQYF
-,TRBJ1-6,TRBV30,CAWSYEGYRSPLHF
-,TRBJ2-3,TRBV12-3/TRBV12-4,CASSESDTQYF
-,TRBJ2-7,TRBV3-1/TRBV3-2,CASSQGIQRRDGQYF
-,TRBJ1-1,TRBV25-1,CASSELDSNTEAFF
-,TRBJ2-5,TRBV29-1,CSVETPRYF
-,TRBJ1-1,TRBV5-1,CARSRAWGVNTEAFF
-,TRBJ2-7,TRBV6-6,CASSYSQDYEQYF
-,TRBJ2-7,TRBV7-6,CASSLTGLTGEQYF
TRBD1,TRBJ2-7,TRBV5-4,CASSLARAGGGEQYF
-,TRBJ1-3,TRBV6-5,CASSRRDSGNTIYF
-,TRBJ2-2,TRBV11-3,CASSLAVRTGELFF
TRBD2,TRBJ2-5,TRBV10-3,CAITGTSGGAPETQYF
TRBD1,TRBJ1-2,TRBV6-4,CASSDRQGAFGYTF
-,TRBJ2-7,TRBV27,CASSLSPNSYEQYF
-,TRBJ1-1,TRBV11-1,CASSLVEGNTEAFF
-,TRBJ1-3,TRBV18,CASSPDGSGNTIYF
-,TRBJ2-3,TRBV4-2,CASSPVGGGAQDTQYF
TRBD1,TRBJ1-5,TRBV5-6,CASSLTGGYNQPQHF
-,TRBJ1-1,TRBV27,CASSFGNTEAFF
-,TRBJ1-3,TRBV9,CASSATYTGSGNTIYF
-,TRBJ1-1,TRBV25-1,CASAPGPTEAFF
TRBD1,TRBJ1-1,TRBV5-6,CASSQTGRTEAFF
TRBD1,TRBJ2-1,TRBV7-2,CASSLTGGPYNEQFF
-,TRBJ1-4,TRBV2,CASSERGGRNEKLFF
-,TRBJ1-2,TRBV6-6,CASRLGPLGNYGYTF
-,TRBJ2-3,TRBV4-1,CASSQEFWGIGTDTQYF
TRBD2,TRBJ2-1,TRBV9,CASSPRQSGANEQFF
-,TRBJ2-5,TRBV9,CASSADSQETQYF
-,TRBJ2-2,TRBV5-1,CASSPTDRTVAGELFF
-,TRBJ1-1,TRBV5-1,CASSVYSLNTEAFF
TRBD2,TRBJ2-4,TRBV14,CAGKGLAGGIAKNIQYF
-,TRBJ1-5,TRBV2,CASSESSSRASQPQHF
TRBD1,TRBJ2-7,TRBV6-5,CASSYGQGVYEQYF
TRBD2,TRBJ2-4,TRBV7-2,CASSLRSGGLAKNIQYF
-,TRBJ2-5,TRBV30,CAISAQYF
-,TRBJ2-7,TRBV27,CASSRGGSYEQYF
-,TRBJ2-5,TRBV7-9,CASSSLTGQGRETQYF
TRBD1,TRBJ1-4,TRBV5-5,CASSFSTQGARGTNEKLFF
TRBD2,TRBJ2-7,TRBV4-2,CASSQEPAGGREQYF
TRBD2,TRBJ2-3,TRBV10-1,CASSDRGLATDTQYF
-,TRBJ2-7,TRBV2,CASSVSYEQYF
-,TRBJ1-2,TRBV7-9,CASSLGERTDYGYTF
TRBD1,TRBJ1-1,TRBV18,CASSPPGGVTEAFF
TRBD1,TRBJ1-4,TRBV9,CASSVMGQGDEKLFF
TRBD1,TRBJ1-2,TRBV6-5,CASSYRAGGYGYTF
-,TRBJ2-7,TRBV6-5,CASRYAAQVSYEQYF
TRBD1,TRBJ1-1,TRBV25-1,CASSPTGTGLGTEAFF
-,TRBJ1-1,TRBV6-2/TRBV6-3,CASSSEVASSGTEAFF
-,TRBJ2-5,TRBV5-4,CASSGGQRSGETQYF
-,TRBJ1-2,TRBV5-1,CASSFGTDGYGYTF
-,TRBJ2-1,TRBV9,CASSLEGGSYNEQFF
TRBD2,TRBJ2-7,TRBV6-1,CASSAERGFVGYEQYF
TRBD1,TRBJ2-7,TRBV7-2,CASSFTPGGYEQYF
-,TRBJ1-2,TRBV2,CASRQTGYDYGYTF